What follows are 22 T cell receptor beta chains derived from one specimen sequenced in a study of blood T cell repertoires in COVID-19. TCRdb's copy holds only in-frame clones and misses some; the assay was immunoSEQ multiplex PCR. The repertoire consists of over 150,000 clones, with 91% occurring once and the leading ten covering approximately 0.55%. Specimen: peripheral blood. Receptors originate from a man in his fifties or sixties with acute or convalescent COVID-19.

The chain has TRBV7-2 and TRBJ2-3; TRBD1 might be the D (5 bases). This CDR3 is 14 amino acids long. The V and J ends lost 2 bases and 8 bases respectively, with 14 bases between them. Germline V gene data show CDR1 as SGHTA and CDR2 as FQGNSA. CDR3 nucleotides: TGTGCCAGCAGCTTATTCAGGGATCCCCCTACGCAGTATTTT. Translation gives CASSLFRDPPTQYF.

The rearrangement links TRBV5-1 to TRBJ2-1, with D possibly matching TRBD1 (5 bases). V lost 4 bases, J lost 2 bases, and 16 bases lay in between. The CDR3 is made up of 16 amino acids. Per germline, CDR1 SGHRS and CDR2 YFSETQ. DNA of the CDR3: TGCGCCAGCAGCCAAGCTGGGGCCGACCCCTACAATGAGCAGTTCTTC. This translates into CASSQAGADPYNEQFF. Supplemented by reference TRBV5-1 and TRBJ2-1, the full variable domain reads KAGVTQTPRYLIKTRGQQVTLSCSPISGHRSVSWYQQTPGQGLQFLFEYFSETQRNKGNFPGRFSGRQFSNSRSEMNVSTLELGDSALYLCASSQAGADPYNEQFFGPGTRLTVL.

The chain combines TRBV28 with TRBJ1-2, with a possible D match to TRBD1 (5 bases). V lost 5 bases to trimming and J lost 6 bases, with 16 bases between them. CDR3 size: 14 residues. The germline V gene has CDR1 MDHEN and CDR2 SYDVKM. The CDR3 coding sequence is TGTGCCAGCAGTGTTCCGCGGGGCCCTGATGGCTACACCTTC. Amino acids: CASSVPRGPDGYTF.

The chain recombines TRBV20-1 with TRBJ1-2; no definite D call. The CDR3 is 11 residues long. V lost 1 base to trimming and J lost 5 bases, with 5 bases between them. Germline values: CDR1 DFQATT, CDR2 SNEGSKA (reference sequence). The CDR3 coding sequence is TGCAGTGCTAGAGTTCAATATGGCTACACCTTC. Translation gives CSARVQYGYTF.

The chain has TRBV6-2 or TRBV6-3 and TRBJ1-2; TRBD1 might be the D (6 bases). The germline V gene encodes CDR1 MNHEY and CDR2 SVGEGT. V was trimmed by 5 bases and J by 4 bases, leaving 11 bases between them. The CDR3 is 13 amino acids. CDR3 residues: CASSQTGLYGYTF. The CDR3 region has the DNA TGTGCCAGCAGTCAGACAGGCCTCTATGGCTACACCTTC.

The gene calls are TRBV19 and TRBJ2-1; 8 bases align to TRBD2. V gave up 3 bases and J gave up 6 bases; unmatched junction bases: 7. Germline V CDR1 and CDR2: LNHDA, SQIVND (reference sequence). The CDR3 loop spans 15 amino acids. The CDR3 loop reads CASSIIGGEFNEQFF. The CDR3 nucleotides are TGTGCCAGTAGTATCATCGGGGGGGAATTCAATGAGCAGTTCTTC.

This clone was picked up one time. V and J are TRBV6-5 and TRBJ2-2; 10 positions match TRBD1. The CDR3 sequence is 15 residues long. Germline values: CDR1 MNHEY, CDR2 SVGAGI. V lost 6 bases and J lost 3; bases outside the gene matches: 4. The CDR3 loop reads CASRTDRGHTGELFF. The DNA for the CDR3 is TGTGCCAGCAGAACTGACAGGGGGCACACCGGGGAGCTGTTTTTT.

V is TRBV9 and J is TRBJ2-1, with 7 bases that match TRBD2. Trimming at V came to 0 bases and at J to 8 bases, leaving 11 bases not matched to a gene. This CDR3 contains 16 residues. CDR1 and CDR2 (germline): SGDLS, YYNGEE. CDR3 nucleotides: TGTGCCAGCAGCGTAGAGGGACTACCTTCGATCGATGAGCAGTTCTTC. It codes for CASSVEGLPSIDEQFF.

V usage is TRBV2 and J usage is TRBJ1-5; the D gene is possibly TRBD1 (6 bases). CDR3 length equals 13 residues. V dropped 7 bases and J dropped 7 bases, with 14 bases sitting between them. Germline V gives CDR1 SNHLY, CDR2 FYNNEI. CDR3 coding DNA: TGTGCCAGCAATACGGGGGGCGGGCAGCCCCAGCATTTT. Translating gives CASNTGGGQPQHF. The full variable domain, its missing parts supplied by reference TRBV2 and TRBJ1-5, is EPEVTQTPSHQVTQMGQEVILRCVPISNHLYFYWYRQILGQKVEFLVSFYNNEISEKSEIFDDQFSVERPDGSNFTLKIRSTKLEDSAMYFCASNTGGGQPQHFGDGTRLSIL.

This rearrangement joins TRBV2 to TRBJ1-5; no clear D. The germline V gene encodes CDR1 SNHLY and CDR2 FYNNEI. The V end was cut by 4 bases, the J end by 5 bases, with 12 bases between. The CDR3 is 14 residues long. CDR3 residues: CASSAGHRDQPQHF. The CDR3 DNA reads TGTGCCAGCAGTGCAGGCCACCGAGATCAGCCCCAGCATTTT.

The genes are TRBV2 and TRBJ2-4; the D gene is possibly TRBD1 (6 bases). Between the trimmed V and J ends, which lost 10 bases and 4 bases, there was a span of 14 bases. The length of the CDR3 is 13 residues. Germline CDR1 is SNHLY and CDR2 is FYNNEI. CDR3 nucleotide sequence: TGTGCCACCAGCATAGGACAGAAAAACATTCAGTACTTC. It codes for CATSIGQKNIQYF.

This chain connects TRBV3-1 (or the pseudogene TRBV3-2) to TRBJ1-5, with 7 bases identical to TRBD1. The junction had 4 bases not matched to a gene; V was cut back by 4 bases and J by 4 bases. The CDR3 contains 14 residues. From germline, CDR1 is LGHDT and CDR2 YNNKEL (reference sequence). Here the CDR3 DNA reads TGTGCCAGCAGCCTGGGACAGTCTAATCAGCCCCAGCATTTT. Residues: CASSLGQSNQPQHF.

The chain has TRBV9 and TRBJ2-3; 9 nucleotides line up with TRBD2. CDR1 is SGDLS and CDR2 is YYNGEE in the germline V gene. J lost 4 bases, V lost 3 bases, and 9 bases had no gene match. This CDR3 region has 16 residues. This CDR3 reads CASSASPSGMADTQYF. CDR3 bases: TGTGCCAGCAGCGCTAGCCCTAGCGGGATGGCAGATACGCAGTATTTT.

This clone was seen once. The chain has TRBV18 and TRBJ2-5; D gene uncertain. Trimming removed 3 bases from V and 2 bases from J, with 7 bases in between. The CDR3 is made up of 13 amino acids. Germline V CDR1 and CDR2: KGHSH, LQKENI. The CDR3 sequence is CASSPPTQETQYF. The CDR3 nucleotides read TGTGCCAGCTCACCCCCCACACAAGAGACCCAGTACTTC.

The chain recombines TRBV19 with TRBJ1-2; no definite D call. Germline lookup yields CDR1 LNHDA and CDR2 SQIVND (reference sequence). Trimming took 1 base from V and 5 from J, leaving 14 bases between them. CDR3 length: 15 amino acids. The CDR3 reads CASSIAGRPRYGYTF. As DNA, the CDR3 is TGTGCCAGTAGTATAGCAGGCAGGCCAAGGTATGGCTACACCTTC.

The chain is built from TRBV19 and TRBJ2-7, with 7 bases identical to TRBD1. The J segment lost 0 bases and the V segment lost 7 bases, leaving 12 bases of the junction unmatched. From germline, CDR1 is LNHDA and CDR2 SQIVND (reference sequence). This CDR3 is built from 16 residues. As DNA, the CDR3 is TGTGCCAGTACCCATCGGCGGACAGGAGGCTCCTACGAGCAGTACTTC. Amino acid sequence: CASTHRRTGGSYEQYF.

V usage is TRBV6-2 or TRBV6-3 and J usage is TRBJ1-6; 8 nucleotides align to TRBD1. Germline V gene data show CDR1 as MNHEY and CDR2 as SVGEGT. This CDR3 contains 15 residues. V shed 5 bases, J shed 6 bases, and the junction held 6 bases outside the gene matches. DNA for the CDR3: TGTGCCAGCAGTACCGGACAGGGAATTAATTCACCCCTCCACTTT. Its translation is CASSTGQGINSPLHF.

This clone was seen only once. V is TRBV9 and J is TRBJ1-3, with D tentatively TRBD1 (5 bases). V lost 0 bases to trimming and J lost 3 bases, with 10 bases between them. This CDR3 contains 15 residues. The germline V gene has CDR1 SGDLS and CDR2 YYNGEE. As DNA, the CDR3 is TGTGCCAGCAGCGTAGAAGGGGATTTTGGAAACACCATATATTTT. Residues: CASSVEGDFGNTIYF.

There are a few counts of this clone. J is TRBJ2-2 and V is TRBV19; a weak D match, TRBD1 (5 bases). Germline loops: CDR1 LNHDA, CDR2 SQIVND (reference sequence). The CDR3 is 13 residues long. V lost 5 bases and J lost 7, with 11 bases in between. This CDR3 reads CASSLQGYGELFF. DNA of the CDR3: TGTGCCAGTAGTCTCCAGGGATACGGGGAGCTGTTTTTT.

V is TRBV7-3 and J is TRBJ1-3; a possible D gene is TRBD1 (6 bases). The germline V gene has CDR1 SGHTA and CDR2 FQGTGA. CDR3 length: 16 residues. V shed 5 bases and J shed 2 bases, with 16 bases lying between them. CDR3 DNA sequence: TGTGCCAGCAGCCCAGGGACACGCAACGCTGGAAACACCATATATTTT. This translates into CASSPGTRNAGNTIYF.

The sample holds a few counts of this clone. This sequence joins TRBV7-5 and TRBJ1-5; the D call of TRBD1 is as the table states it, not checked on the DNA. TRBV7-5 is flagged as a pseudogene. The CDR3 length is 18 residues. CDR3 residues: CVRSPEPGTGHSNQPQHF. CDR3 sequence (DNA): TGTGTCAGAAGTCCCGAACCCGGGACAGGGCACAGCAATCAGCCCCAGCATTTT.

This chain joins TRBV29-1 and TRBJ1-3; possible D gene TRBD1, 6 bases. CDR1 is SQVTM and CDR2 is ANQGSEA in the germline V gene. Deletions cut 7 bases from V and 4 bases from J, with 11 bases between. This CDR3 contains 12 residues. CDR3: CSAGVEGNTIYF. The CDR3 region has the DNA TGCAGCGCAGGGGTGGAAGGAAACACCATATATTTT.